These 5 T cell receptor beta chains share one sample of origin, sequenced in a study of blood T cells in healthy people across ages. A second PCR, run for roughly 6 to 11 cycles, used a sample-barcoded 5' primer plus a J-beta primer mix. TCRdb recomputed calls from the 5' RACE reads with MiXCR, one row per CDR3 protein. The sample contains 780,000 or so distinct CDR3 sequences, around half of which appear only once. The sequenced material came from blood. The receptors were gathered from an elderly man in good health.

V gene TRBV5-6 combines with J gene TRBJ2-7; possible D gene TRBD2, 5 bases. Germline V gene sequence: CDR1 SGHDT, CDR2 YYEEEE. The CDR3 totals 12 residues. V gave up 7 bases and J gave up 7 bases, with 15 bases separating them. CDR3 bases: TGTGCCAGCTCGAGCGGCGGTAATGAGCAGTACTTC. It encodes CASSSGGNEQYF.

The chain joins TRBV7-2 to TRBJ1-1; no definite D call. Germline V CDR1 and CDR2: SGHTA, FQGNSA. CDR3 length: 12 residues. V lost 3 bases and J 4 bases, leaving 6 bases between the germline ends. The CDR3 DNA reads TGTGCCAGCAGCTTCGTAGGCACTGAAGCTTTCTTT. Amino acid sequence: CASSFVGTEAFF.

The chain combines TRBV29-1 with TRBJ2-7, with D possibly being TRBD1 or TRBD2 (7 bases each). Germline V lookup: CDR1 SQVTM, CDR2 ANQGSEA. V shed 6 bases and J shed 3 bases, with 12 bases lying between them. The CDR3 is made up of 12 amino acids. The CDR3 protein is CSVAGGGYEQYF. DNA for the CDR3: TGCAGCGTCGCAGGGGGGGGCTACGAGCAGTACTTC.

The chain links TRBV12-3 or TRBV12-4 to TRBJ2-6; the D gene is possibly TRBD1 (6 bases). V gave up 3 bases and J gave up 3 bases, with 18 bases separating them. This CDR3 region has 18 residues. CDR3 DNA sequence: TGTGCCAGCAGTTTTTATGGCAGGGGTCTAGGTGGGGCCAACGTCCTGACTTTC. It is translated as CASSFYGRGLGGANVLTF.

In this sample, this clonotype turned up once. The CDR3 DNA is TGTGCCAGCAGCTTTAGCGTGGGCGAGCAGTTCTTC. This codes for CASSFSVGEQFF. The J gene is TRBJ2-1, the V gene TRBV6-2 or TRBV6-3, with D perhaps matching TRBD2 (5 bases). The V end was cut by 6 bases, the J end by 10 bases, with 13 bases between. The CDR3 covers 12 residues. Germline values: CDR1 MNHEY, CDR2 SVGEGT.